This section outlines one TCR beta chain sequence together with its context. What this receptor recognizes is not known. No much larger clone is present one base from it, and per-base qualities are unavailable. These data come from a study of T cells in Graves' hyperthyroidism and ophthalmopathy (dated by TCRdb to between 2018 and 2021). The study in broad terms: Peripheral blood was sampled at the time of initial diagnosis, prior to any treatment. To identify distinguishing TCR V-J signatures, a discovery cohort of 90 to 100 patients was used, comprising roughly 45 with Graves' ophthalmopathy and some 60 with stable Graves' hyperthyroidism. Prospective prediction of ophthalmopathy was tested in an independent validation cohort consisting of roughly 20 hyperthyroidism patients and some 17 patients who later progressed to ophthalmopathy. The 90 to 100 discovery patients were randomly split 7:3 into training and test sets. In addition, the study compared T-cell repertoires in thyroid tissue and in blood from six Graves' hyperthyroidism patients. Following sampling, methimazole starting at 30 mg daily was given to hyperthyroidism patients, and high-dose intravenous methylprednisolone was given to ophthalmopathy patients. According to the paper, TCR Vbeta CDR3 sequencing was carried out on more than 120 peripheral blood samples, which came from 40 to 45 ophthalmopathy, approximately 78 hyperthyroidism and roughly 17 progressor patients.

Ophthalmopathy patients had moderately to severely active disease, Clinical Activity Score of at least 3, NOSPECS grade of at least 4, and duration under 3 months. Patients with uncontrolled infections, other autoimmune diseases, pregnancy or lactation were excluded. Diagnoses relied on clinical symptoms, serum thyroxine and TRAb, thyroid ultrasound and orbital computed tomography. Ficoll-Paque density gradient centrifugation was used to isolate PBMCs from about 9.4 ml of fresh peripheral blood. Total RNA was extracted with Trizol reagent, and quality was checked on an Agilent 2100 Bioanalyzer. The CDR3, from cysteine to phenylalanine, totals 14 residues. Only the CDR3 DNA stays, 42 bases, in frame from base 1. CDR1 and CDR2 were assigned from the germline V gene (reference sequence) as SEHNR and FQNEAQ. The germline V end is reduced by 10 bases and the J end by 1 base; junction bases left unmatched: 8.

What the research found in general, with its limitations: No statistical method was used to fix the sample size in advance, and group allocation was not hidden from the investigators. During validation, the model predicted progression to ophthalmopathy a median of around 6 months ahead of onset, with almost 71% sensitivity and around 72% specificity. Blood samples also contained most of the expanded thyroid clonotypes (frequency above 0.001), which suggests that blood repertoires may reflect thyroid immune responses. A 13 V-J signature model separated ophthalmopathy from stable hyperthyroidism, with about 88% sensitivity and about 81% specificity in cross-validation and 80%/75% in testing.

TCR beta CDR3 regions were amplified from RNA transcripts. A first-round RT-PCR of the TCR CDR3 used the HTBI primer set with the Qiagen OneStep RT-PCR kit. A second multiplex PCR round built the libraries, followed by size selection and purification. Paired-end sequencing of the libraries was performed with 100 bp reads on an Illumina HiSeq2000. The study's processing was this. SOAPnuke was used to process the raw data, removing reads that contained adapters or uncalled bases, had a mean Phred below 15, or lacked an exact match to the constant primer or identifier. COPE v1.2.5 was used to merge the high-quality paired reads, and each unique nucleotide sequence was defined as a clonotype. Clonotypes were aligned to IMGT TRBV, TRBD and TRBJ reference segments using MiTCR v1.1. Only V-J combinations with frequency above 0.0001, covering approximately 99% of repertoires, were analysed. The TCS score was defined as F50 (clonal expansion) divided by E x V (chaos), with BLOSUM62-based TCRdist calculated between CDR3 peptides within each V-J. Welch's t-statistics and random forest reduced roughly 500 V-J features to roughly 13, which were used in a naive Bayes classifier (R e1071). TCRdb applied fastp at Q25 and MiXCR to the public reads, then kept only in-frame beta chains. Each CDR3 protein appears once, grouped with its most common genes and DNA. The V and J calls were determined by TCRdb, not by the authors. This sample is represented by about 640,000 distinct CDR3 sequences; less than 25% of them were singletons. About 34% of the sample comes from the top ten.

Input material: blood. The receptor chain draws on TRBV7-9 and TRBJ1-1, and 8 junctional nucleotides match TRBD1. The sequence was collected from a man between 25 and 39 years old with Graves' ophthalmopathy. The CDR3 here reads CANSPDRGNTEAFF. The sequence in DNA is TGTGCCAACAGTCCTGACAGGGGGAACACTGAAGCTTTCTTT.